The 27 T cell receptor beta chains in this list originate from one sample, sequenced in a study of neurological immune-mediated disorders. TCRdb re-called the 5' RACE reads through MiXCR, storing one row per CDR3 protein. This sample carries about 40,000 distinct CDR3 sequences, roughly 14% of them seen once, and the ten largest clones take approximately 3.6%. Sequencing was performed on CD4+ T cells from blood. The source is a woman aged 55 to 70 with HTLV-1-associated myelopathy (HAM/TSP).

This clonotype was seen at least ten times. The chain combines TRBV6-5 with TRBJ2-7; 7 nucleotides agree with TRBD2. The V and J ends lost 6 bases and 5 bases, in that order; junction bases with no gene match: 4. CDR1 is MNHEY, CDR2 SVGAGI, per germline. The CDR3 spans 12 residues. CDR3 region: CASSSRGDEQYF. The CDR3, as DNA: TGTGCCAGCAGCTCCCGGGGGGACGAGCAGTACTTC.

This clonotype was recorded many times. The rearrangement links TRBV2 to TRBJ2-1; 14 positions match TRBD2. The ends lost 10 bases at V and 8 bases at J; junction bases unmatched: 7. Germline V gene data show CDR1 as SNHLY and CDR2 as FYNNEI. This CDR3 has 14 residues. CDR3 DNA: TGTGCCACCTCGACTAGCGGGGGGGCCCATGAGCAGTTCTTC. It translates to CATSTSGGAHEQFF.

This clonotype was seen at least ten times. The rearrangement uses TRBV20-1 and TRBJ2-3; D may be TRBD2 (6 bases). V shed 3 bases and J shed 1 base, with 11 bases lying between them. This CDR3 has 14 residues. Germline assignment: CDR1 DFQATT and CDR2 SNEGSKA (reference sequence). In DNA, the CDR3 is TGCAGTGCTAGCGGGGGACTCCGCACAGATACGCAGTATTTT. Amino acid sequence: CSASGGLRTDTQYF.

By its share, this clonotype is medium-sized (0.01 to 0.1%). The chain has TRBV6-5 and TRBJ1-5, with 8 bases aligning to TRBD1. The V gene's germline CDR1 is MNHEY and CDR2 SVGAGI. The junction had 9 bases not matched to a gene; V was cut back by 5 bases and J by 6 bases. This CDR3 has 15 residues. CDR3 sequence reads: CASSTGSGGLQPQHF. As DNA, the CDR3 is TGTGCCAGCAGTACGGGCTCAGGGGGCCTTCAGCCCCAGCATTTT.

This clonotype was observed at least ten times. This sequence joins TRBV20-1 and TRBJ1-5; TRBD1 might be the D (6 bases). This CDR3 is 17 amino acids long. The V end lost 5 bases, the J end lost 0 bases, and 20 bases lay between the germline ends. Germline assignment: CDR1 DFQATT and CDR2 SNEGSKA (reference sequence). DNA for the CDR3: TGCAGTGCTGAGGACACGGGGGGGGCATATAGCAATCAGCCCCAGCATTTT. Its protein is CSAEDTGGAYSNQPQHF.

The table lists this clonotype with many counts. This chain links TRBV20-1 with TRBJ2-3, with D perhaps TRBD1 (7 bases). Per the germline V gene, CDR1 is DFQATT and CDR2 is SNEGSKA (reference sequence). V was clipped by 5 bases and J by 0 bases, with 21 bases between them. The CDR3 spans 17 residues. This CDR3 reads CSAEMGGRGPSTDTQYF. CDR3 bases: TGCAGTGCTGAGATGGGGGGTAGGGGGCCTAGCACAGATACGCAGTATTTT.

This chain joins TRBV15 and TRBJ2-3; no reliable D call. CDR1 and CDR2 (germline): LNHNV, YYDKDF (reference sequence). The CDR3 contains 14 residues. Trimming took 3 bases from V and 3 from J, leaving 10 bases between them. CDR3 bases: TGTGCCACCAGCAGGTCCTTGGGAACAGATACGCAGTATTTT. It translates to CATSRSLGTDTQYF.

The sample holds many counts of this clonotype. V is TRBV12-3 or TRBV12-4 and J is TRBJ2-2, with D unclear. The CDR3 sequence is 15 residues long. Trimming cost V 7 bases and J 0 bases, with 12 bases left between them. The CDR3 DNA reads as TGTGCCAGCACCCCGGTAACCACGAACACCGGGGAGCTGTTTTTT. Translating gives CASTPVTTNTGELFF.

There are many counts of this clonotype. The CDR3 bases are TGCGCCAGCAGCCCCTTTAGCCAGGGGGCGCGTGGCACTGAAGCTTTCTTT. It translates to CASSPFSQGARGTEAFF. This chain uses TRBV4-1 with TRBJ1-1; TRBD1 matches 8 bases. CDR1 MGHRA and CDR2 YSYEKL come from the germline V gene. Trimming took 4 bases from V and 4 from J; bases not matched to a gene: 14. The CDR3 runs 17 residues.

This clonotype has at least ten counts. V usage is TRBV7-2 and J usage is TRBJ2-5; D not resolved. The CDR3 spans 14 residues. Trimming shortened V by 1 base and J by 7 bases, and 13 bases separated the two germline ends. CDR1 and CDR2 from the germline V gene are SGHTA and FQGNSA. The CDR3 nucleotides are TGTGCCAGCAGCTTAGAGACCACCCTGGGGACCCAGTACTTC. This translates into CASSLETTLGTQYF.

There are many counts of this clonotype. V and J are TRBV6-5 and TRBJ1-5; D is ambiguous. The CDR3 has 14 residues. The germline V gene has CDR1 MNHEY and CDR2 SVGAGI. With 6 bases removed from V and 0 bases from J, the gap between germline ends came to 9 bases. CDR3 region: CASSATYSNQPQHF. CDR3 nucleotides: TGTGCCAGCAGCGCGACTTATAGCAATCAGCCCCAGCATTTT.

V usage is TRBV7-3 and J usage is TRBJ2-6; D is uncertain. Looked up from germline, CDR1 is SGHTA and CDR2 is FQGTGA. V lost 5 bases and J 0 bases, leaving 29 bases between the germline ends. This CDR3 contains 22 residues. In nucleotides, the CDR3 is TGTGCCAGCAGCCCTGGACGTGGGATTTGGTCTCTTTGGAGCTCTGGGGCCAACGTCCTGACTTTC. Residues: CASSPGRGIWSLWSSGANVLTF. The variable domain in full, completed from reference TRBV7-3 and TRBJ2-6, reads GAGVSQTPSNKVTEKGKYVELRCDPISGHTALYWYRQSLGQGPEFLIYFQGTGAADDSGLPNDRFFAVRPEGSVSTLKIQRTERGDSAVYLCASSPGRGIWSLWSSGANVLTFGAGSRLTVL.

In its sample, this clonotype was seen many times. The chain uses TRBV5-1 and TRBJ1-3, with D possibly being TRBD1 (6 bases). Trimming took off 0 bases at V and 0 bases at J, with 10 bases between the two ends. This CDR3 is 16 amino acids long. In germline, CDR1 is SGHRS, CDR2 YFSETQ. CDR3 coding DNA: TGCGCCAGCAGCTTGGATGGGACATTCTCTGGAAACACCATATATTTT. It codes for CASSLDGTFSGNTIYF.

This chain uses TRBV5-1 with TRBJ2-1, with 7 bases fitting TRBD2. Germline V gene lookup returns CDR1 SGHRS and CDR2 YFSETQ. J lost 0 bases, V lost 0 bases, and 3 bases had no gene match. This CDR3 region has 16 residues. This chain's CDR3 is CASSLGGGSSYNEQFF. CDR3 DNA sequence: TGCGCCAGCAGCTTGGGGGGGGGGAGCTCCTACAATGAGCAGTTCTTC.

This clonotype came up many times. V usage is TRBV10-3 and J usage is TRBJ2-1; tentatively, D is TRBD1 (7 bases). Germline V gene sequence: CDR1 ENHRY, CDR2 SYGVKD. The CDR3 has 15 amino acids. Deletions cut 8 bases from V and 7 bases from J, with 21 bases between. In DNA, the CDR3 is TGTGCCATCGGGTCGCGGGACAGACATAGGAATGAGCAGTTCTTC. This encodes CAIGSRDRHRNEQFF.

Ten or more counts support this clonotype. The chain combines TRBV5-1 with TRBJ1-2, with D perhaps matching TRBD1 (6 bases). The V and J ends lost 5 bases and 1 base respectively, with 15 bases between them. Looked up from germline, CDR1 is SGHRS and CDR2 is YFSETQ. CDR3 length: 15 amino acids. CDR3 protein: CASSHEGGFNYGYTF. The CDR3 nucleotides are TGCGCCAGCAGTCACGAAGGGGGGTTTAACTATGGCTACACCTTC.

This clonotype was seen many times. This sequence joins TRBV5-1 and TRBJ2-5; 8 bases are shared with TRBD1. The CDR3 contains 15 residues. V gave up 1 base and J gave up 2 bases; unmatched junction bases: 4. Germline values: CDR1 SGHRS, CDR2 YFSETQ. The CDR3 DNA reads TGCGCCAGCAGCTTGCAAGGACAGGGTCAAGAGACCCAGTACTTC. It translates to CASSLQGQGQETQYF.

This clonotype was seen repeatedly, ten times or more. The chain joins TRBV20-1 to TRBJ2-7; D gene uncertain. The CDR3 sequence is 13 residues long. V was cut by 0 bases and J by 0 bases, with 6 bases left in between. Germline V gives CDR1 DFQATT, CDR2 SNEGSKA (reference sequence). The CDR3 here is CSARDDNSYEQYF. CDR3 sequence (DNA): TGCAGTGCTAGAGATGATAACTCCTACGAGCAGTACTTC.

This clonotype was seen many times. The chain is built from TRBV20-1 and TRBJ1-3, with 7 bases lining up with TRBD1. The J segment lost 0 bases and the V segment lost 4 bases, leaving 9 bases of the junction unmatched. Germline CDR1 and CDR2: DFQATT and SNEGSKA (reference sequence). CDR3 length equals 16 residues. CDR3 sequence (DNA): TGCAGTGCTACCAGGACAGGAGTATTCTCTGGAAACACCATATATTTT. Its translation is CSATRTGVFSGNTIYF.

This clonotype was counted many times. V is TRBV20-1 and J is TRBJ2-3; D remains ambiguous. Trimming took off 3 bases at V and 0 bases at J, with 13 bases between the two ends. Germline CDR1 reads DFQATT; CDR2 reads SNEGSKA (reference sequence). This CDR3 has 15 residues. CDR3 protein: CSASGASLSTDTQYF. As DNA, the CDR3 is TGCAGTGCTAGTGGAGCCTCCCTTAGCACAGATACGCAGTATTTT.

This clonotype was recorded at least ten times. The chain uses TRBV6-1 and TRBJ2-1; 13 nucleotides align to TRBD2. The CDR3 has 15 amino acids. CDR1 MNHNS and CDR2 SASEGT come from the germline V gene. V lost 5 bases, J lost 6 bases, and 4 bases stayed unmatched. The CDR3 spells CASSPTSGGVNEQFF. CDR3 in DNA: TGTGCCAGCAGTCCCACTAGCGGGGGGGTCAATGAGCAGTTCTTC.

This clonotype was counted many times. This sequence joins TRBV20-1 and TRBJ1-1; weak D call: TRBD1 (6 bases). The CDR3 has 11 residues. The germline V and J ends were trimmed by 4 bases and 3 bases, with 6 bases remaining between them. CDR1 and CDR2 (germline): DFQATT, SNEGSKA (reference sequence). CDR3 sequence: CSATGDTEAFF. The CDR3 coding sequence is TGCAGTGCTACAGGGGACACTGAAGCTTTCTTT.

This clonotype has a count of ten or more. The CDR3 protein is CASSFPSGGGGYTF. CDR3 bases: TGTGCCAGCAGTTTTCCCTCGGGCGGCGGTGGCTACACCTTC. The rearrangement uses TRBV12-3 or TRBV12-4 and TRBJ1-2; D gene ambiguous. CDR3 length: 14 amino acids. The ends were cut back, 3 bases at V and 7 bases at J, with 15 bases in the middle.

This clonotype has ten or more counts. CDR3 amino acids: CASTGGNYGYTF. CDR3 nucleotides: TGTGCCAGCACGGGAGGGAACTATGGCTACACCTTC. V usage is TRBV27 and J usage is TRBJ1-2; no firm D call. V lost 7 bases and J lost 2, with 8 bases in between. This CDR3 has 12 residues. Germline V CDR1 and CDR2: MNHEY, SMNVEV (reference sequence).

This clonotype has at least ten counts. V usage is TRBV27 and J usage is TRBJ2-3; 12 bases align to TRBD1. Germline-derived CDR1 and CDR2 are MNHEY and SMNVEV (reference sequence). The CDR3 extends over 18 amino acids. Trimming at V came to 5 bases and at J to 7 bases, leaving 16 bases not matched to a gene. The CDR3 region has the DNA TGTGCCAGCAGTCCCCCGCGGGACAGGGGGCCGGGAAGAAATACGCAGTATTTT. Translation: CASSPPRDRGPGRNTQYF.

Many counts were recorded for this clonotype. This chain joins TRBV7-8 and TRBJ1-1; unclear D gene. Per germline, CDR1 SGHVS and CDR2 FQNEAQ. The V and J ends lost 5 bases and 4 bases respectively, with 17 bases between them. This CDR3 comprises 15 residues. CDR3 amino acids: CASSNLGLVVTEAFF. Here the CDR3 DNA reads TGTGCCAGCAGCAACCTCGGGTTAGTGGTCACTGAAGCTTTCTTT.

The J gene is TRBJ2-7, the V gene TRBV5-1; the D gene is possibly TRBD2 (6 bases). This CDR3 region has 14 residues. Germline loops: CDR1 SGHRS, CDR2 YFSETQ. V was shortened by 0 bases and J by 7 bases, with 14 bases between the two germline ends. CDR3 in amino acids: CASSLGQEGLEQYF. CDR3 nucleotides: TGCGCCAGCAGCTTGGGGCAGGAGGGGCTTGAGCAGTACTTC.